The 19 T cell receptor beta chains reported below all come from one sample, sequenced in a study of CD8 T cells in ankylosing spondylitis (dated by TCRdb to 2016 to 2017). Libraries were built with 5' RACE. Sequencing was performed on an Illumina HiSeq 2500. Clones were called with MiXCR by TCRdb after fastp trimmed the public reads at Q25, and only in-frame beta chains were retained. Entries are consolidated by CDR3 protein sequence, retaining the most common genes and DNA. The sample table records 200,000 to 250,000 distinct CDR3 sequences; approximately 7.6% of these occur just once. 4% to 5% of the sample goes to the ten largest clones. Sequenced input: blood, either unsorted or a sorted T cell fraction (not recorded which). The source of these receptors is a female donor with ankylosing spondylitis or in good health (not recorded which).

This clonotype was detected many times. The chain uses TRBV25-1 and TRBJ1-2; 7 bases align to TRBD1. V shed 5 bases, J shed 4 bases, and the junction held 13 bases outside the gene matches. CDR1 MGHDK and CDR2 SYGVNS come from the germline V gene. The CDR3 totals 16 residues. DNA of the CDR3: TGTGCCAGCAGTCCCCGAGGGGAACAGGGGATCTATGGCTACACCTTC. Amino acids: CASSPRGEQGIYGYTF.

This clonotype showed up many times. The chain is built from TRBV20-1 and TRBJ2-2; TRBD2 agrees at 8 bases. The ends lost 6 bases at V and 0 bases at J; junction bases unmatched: 12. This CDR3 spans 17 amino acids. Germline V gene lookup returns CDR1 DFQATT and CDR2 SNEGSKA (reference sequence). For the CDR3, the DNA is TGCAGTGCCGCCCCTTTAGCGGGACTTACGAACACCGGGGAGCTGTTTTTT. This codes for CSAAPLAGLTNTGELFF.

The CDR3 here is CANSTTAYEQYF. CDR3 nucleotides: TGTGCCAACTCTACCACAGCGTATGAGCAGTACTTC. V is TRBV28 and J is TRBJ2-7, with unresolved D. This CDR3 is 12 amino acids long. V was cut by 10 bases and J by 7 bases, with 17 bases left in between. The germline V gene encodes CDR1 MDHEN and CDR2 SYDVKM.

This clonotype has at least ten counts. This chain joins TRBV6-5 and TRBJ1-1; D gene unclear. Trimming removed 2 bases at V and 6 bases at J, with 13 bases between. The CDR3 sequence is 14 residues long. Germline V gene lookup returns CDR1 MNHEY and CDR2 SVGAGI. The CDR3: CASSYAVATSEAFF. The CDR3 DNA follows: TGTGCCAGCAGTTACGCTGTGGCAACGTCTGAAGCTTTCTTT.

This clonotype has a count of ten or more. This chain uses TRBV5-1 with TRBJ2-5; possible D gene TRBD1, 6 bases. This CDR3 has 14 amino acids. The germline gives CDR1 SGHRS, CDR2 YFSETQ. V was cut by 1 base and J by 3 bases, with 10 bases left in between. The CDR3 protein is CASSLLRGKETQYF. The CDR3 coding sequence is TGCGCCAGCAGCTTGTTAAGGGGGAAAGAGACCCAGTACTTC.

This clonotype was seen more than once but under ten times. The chain has TRBV4-3 and TRBJ2-5; TRBD1 agrees at 7 bases. In germline, CDR1 is LGHNA, CDR2 YSLEER. This CDR3 is built from 14 residues. V lost 4 bases, J lost 4 bases, and 6 bases stayed unmatched. The CDR3 DNA follows: TGCGCCAGCAGCCCGGACAGGATAGGAGAGACCCAGTACTTC. Translated, it gives CASSPDRIGETQYF.

This clonotype was recorded at least ten times. V gene TRBV12-3 or TRBV12-4 combines with J gene TRBJ2-2, with TRBD1 identical over 7 bases. V lost 8 bases to trimming and J lost 14 bases; unmatched junction nucleotides: 5. The CDR3 is 10 amino acids. Here the CDR3 reads CASYNRGLFF. The CDR3 DNA is TGTGCCAGCTATAACAGGGGACTGTTTTTT.

This chain connects TRBV7-9 to TRBJ1-1; D not resolved. The CDR3 contains 14 residues. The germline V gene has CDR1 SEHNR and CDR2 FQNEAQ (reference sequence). Deletions cut 0 bases from V and 5 bases from J, with 10 bases between. The CDR3: CASSLATRATEAFF. The CDR3 nucleotides read TGTGCCAGCAGCTTAGCGACACGGGCAACTGAAGCTTTCTTT.

This clonotype came up many times. V is TRBV18 and J is TRBJ1-2; D uncertain. The CDR3 is 15 residues long. V was pared by 2 bases and J by 3 bases, with 13 bases between. Germline CDR1 reads KGHSH; CDR2 reads LQKENI. CDR3 amino acids: CASSPGDRGDYGYTF. The CDR3 bases are TGTGCCAGCTCACCAGGGGATCGAGGAGACTATGGCTACACCTTC. The variable domain in full, completed from reference TRBV18 and TRBJ1-2, reads NAGVMQNPRHLVRRRGQEARLRCSPMKGHSHVYWYRQLPEEGLKFMVYLQKENIIDESGMPKERFSAEFPKEGPSILRIQQVVRGDSAAYFCASSPGDRGDYGYTFGSGTRLTVV.

This clonotype was recorded at least ten times. This chain uses TRBV28 with TRBJ1-2; TRBD1 matches 7 bases. V was clipped by 3 bases and J by 6 bases; unmatched bases: 4. The CDR3 runs 13 residues. Germline CDR1 and CDR2: MDHEN and SYDVKM. The CDR3 is CASSFTDRNGYTF. The CDR3 coding sequence is TGTGCCAGCAGTTTTACGGACAGGAATGGCTACACCTTC.

This clonotype was counted at least ten times. This chain connects TRBV2 to TRBJ1-1; D gene uncertain. V lost 6 bases, J lost 5 bases, and 16 bases lay in between. CDR3 length equals 14 residues. Germline CDR1 SNHLY, CDR2 FYNNEI. Written as DNA, the CDR3 is TGTGCCAGCAGCCCGGGCCCTACAAGGACTGAAGCTTTCTTT. This sequence encodes CASSPGPTRTEAFF.

This clonotype was detected many times. The chain combines TRBV29-1 with TRBJ2-3; 13 bases align to TRBD2. Germline CDR1 reads SQVTM; CDR2 reads ANQGSEA. Losses at the gene ends were 7 bases for V and 6 bases for J; bases not matched to a gene: 7. The CDR3 extends over 14 amino acids. The CDR3 here is CSGSTSGRTDTQYF. The CDR3 coding sequence is TGCAGCGGATCGACTAGCGGGAGGACGGATACGCAGTATTTT.

This clonotype was observed many times. This sequence joins TRBV6-2 or TRBV6-3 and TRBJ1-5; 7 nucleotides agree with TRBD1. Trimming took 6 bases from V and 10 from J; bases not matched to a gene: 12. This CDR3 contains 14 residues. CDR1 MNHEY and CDR2 SVGEGT come from the germline V gene. CDR3 in amino acids: CASRYTGEGHPQHF. The CDR3 nucleotides are TGTGCCAGCAGATATACAGGGGAGGGGCACCCCCAGCATTTT.

This clonotype has at least ten counts. This sequence joins TRBV27 and TRBJ1-2; no reliable D call. CDR1 is MNHEY, CDR2 SMNVEV, per germline (reference sequence). CDR3 size: 14 residues. V was pared by 6 bases and J by 4 bases, with 15 bases between. As DNA, the CDR3 is TGTGCCAGCAGCTACAGAGTAGGTAGCTATGGCTACACCTTC. Encoded protein: CASSYRVGSYGYTF.

There are many counts of this clonotype. The J gene is TRBJ2-7, the V gene TRBV7-2, with a tentative D call TRBD2 (5 bases). Germline V lookup: CDR1 SGHTA, CDR2 FQGNSA. V was clipped by 3 bases and J by 4 bases, with 13 bases between them. The CDR3 length is 14 residues. As DNA, the CDR3 is TGTGCCAGCAGCTTGGGGAGAAACGCGTACGAGCAGTACTTC. Translation: CASSLGRNAYEQYF.

Many counts were recorded for this clonotype. The chain carries TRBV5-6 and TRBJ2-5, with D unclear. This CDR3 has 11 amino acids. Germline-derived CDR1 and CDR2 are SGHDT and YYEEEE. The V end lost 0 bases, the J end lost 5 bases, and 2 bases lay between the germline ends. The CDR3 DNA reads as TGTGCCAGCAGCTTGGATGAGACCCAGTACTTC. This codes for CASSLDETQYF.

This clonotype was recorded many times. This chain connects TRBV25-1 to TRBJ2-5; a possible D gene is TRBD2 (6 bases). The germline V gene has CDR1 MGHDK and CDR2 SYGVNS. This CDR3 comprises 14 residues. Deletions cut 5 bases from V and 2 bases from J, with 12 bases between. The CDR3 DNA is TGTGCCAGCAGTCCACGGAGGGATCAAGAGACCCAGTACTTC. Its protein is CASSPRRDQETQYF.

This clonotype was recorded many times. The chain recombines TRBV7-2 with TRBJ2-7; D unclear. Germline V gene lookup returns CDR1 SGHTA and CDR2 FQGNSA. This CDR3 contains 14 residues. Trimming removed 4 bases from V and 3 bases from J, with 13 bases in between. CDR3 DNA: TGTGCCAGCAGCTCATCTCCCTGGGGCTACGAGCAGTACTTC. It specifies CASSSSPWGYEQYF. The full variable domain, its missing parts supplied by reference TRBV7-2 and TRBJ2-7, is GAGVSQSPSNKVTEKGKDVELRCDPISGHTALYWYRQSLGQGLEFLIYFQGNSAPDKSGLPSDRFSAERTGGSVSTLTIQRTQQEDSAVYLCASSSSPWGYEQYFGPGTRLTVT.

This clonotype was found many times. The J gene is TRBJ2-5, the V gene TRBV15; TRBD1 or TRBD2 may be the D gene (6 bases each). CDR3 size: 17 residues. Germline V CDR1 and CDR2: LNHNV, YYDKDF (reference sequence). Trimming removed 1 base from V and 2 bases from J, with 17 bases in between. CDR3 nucleotide sequence: TGTGCCACCAGCAGAGTTTGGGGGGCCACGGGACAAGAGACCCAGTACTTC. Protein product: CATSRVWGATGQETQYF.